The clone carrying this T cell receptor beta chain was seen a handful of times. Only in-frame clones appear in the TCRdb table, and some are missing; sequencing was by immunoSEQ multiplex PCR. This sample has 720,000 or so clones, with approximately 85% found just once. This CDR3 is built from 15 residues. Looked up from germline, CDR1 is SNHLY and CDR2 is FYNNEI. V trimming: 1 base; J trimming: 2 bases; junction bases outside the gene matches: 4. This entry comes from a study of shared T cell receptors in the human thymus. This sample also belongs to another study, concerning human thymus T cells. This second study notes: Thymic material originated from resections removed in the course of corrective heart surgery.

The receptor was derived from a girl under three years old with a congenital heart defect. V usage is TRBV2 and J usage is TRBJ1-2; 7 bases are a match to TRBD1. Sequencing used thymocytes. This CDR3 reads CASSEGQGDNYGYTF. For the CDR3, the DNA is TGTGCCAGCAGTGAAGGGCAGGGGGACAACTATGGCTACACCTTC.